This T cell receptor (beta chain) appears in the sequencing data of a study of T cells in Graves' hyperthyroidism and ophthalmopathy (dated by TCRdb to the late 2010s). Broadly, across the study: Peripheral blood was sampled at the time of initial diagnosis, prior to any treatment. To identify TCR V-J signatures that set the groups apart, the researchers used a discovery cohort of 90 to 100 patients, made up of 40 to 45 with Graves' ophthalmopathy and 57 with stable Graves' hyperthyroidism. An independent validation cohort of under 20 hyperthyroidism patients and approximately 15 patients who later progressed to ophthalmopathy tested prospective prediction of ophthalmopathy. The roughly 100 discovery patients were divided at random into training and test sets in a 7:3 ratio. In addition, the study compared T-cell repertoires in thyroid tissue and in blood from five or six Graves' hyperthyroidism patients. Once sampling was done, hyperthyroidism patients were given methimazole at a starting dose of 30 mg daily, whereas ophthalmopathy patients were given high-dose intravenous methylprednisolone. The paper describes TCR Vbeta CDR3 sequencing of 130 to 150 peripheral blood samples, made up of fewer than 50 ophthalmopathy patients, 70 to 80 hyperthyroidism patients and approximately 17 progressor patients. Summary of the overall study and its limitations: Most expanded thyroid clonotypes (frequency above 0.001) were also detected in blood, a finding suggesting that blood repertoires may reflect thyroid immune responses. A 13 V-J signature model separated ophthalmopathy from stable hyperthyroidism, with approximately 87% sensitivity and 81% to 83% specificity in cross-validation and 80%/75% in testing. In validation, progression to ophthalmopathy was predicted by the model with nearly 71% sensitivity and roughly 76% specificity, a median of about 6.8 months before onset. Sample size was not statistically predetermined, and blinding of investigators to group allocation was not performed.

Including the terminal cysteine and phenylalanine, the CDR3 comprises 15 residues. Only the CDR3 part of the read is kept: 45 bases, read in frame from the first base. The germline V gene encodes CDR1 SGHVS and CDR2 FQNEAQ. Trimming takes 5 bases from V and 1 base from J, and the germline ends sit 14 bases apart. Amplification of TCR beta CDR3 regions was carried out from RNA transcripts. For the first round of RT-PCR on the TCR CDR3, the HTBI primer set was used together with the Qiagen OneStep RT-PCR kit. A second multiplex PCR round built the libraries, followed by size selection and purification. The libraries were sequenced on an Illumina HiSeq2000 using paired-end 100 bp reads. On the authors' methods: Raw data were processed with SOAPnuke, discarding reads with adapters, uncalled bases, mean Phred below 15, or no exact constant-primer or identifier match. High-quality paired reads were merged using COPE v1.2.5, and each unique nucleotide sequence was defined as a clonotype. MiTCR v1.1 was used to align clonotypes to the IMGT TRBV, TRBD and TRBJ reference segments. The analysis included only V-J combinations with a frequency above 0.0001, which together covered approximately 99% of the repertoires. The TCS score was defined as F50 (clonal expansion) divided by E x V (chaos), with BLOSUM62-based TCRdist calculated between CDR3 peptides within each V-J. Welch's t-statistics and random forest reduced approximately 520 V-J features to 13, which were used in a naive Bayes classifier (R e1071). The similarity between thyroid and blood repertoires was quantified using the Morisita-Horn index. TCRdb reprocessed the public reads (quality trimming at Q25 with fastp, clone calling with MiXCR) and kept in-frame beta chains. Duplicate CDR3 protein sequences are folded into a single record with the most common DNA and genes. These V and J calls are TCRdb output, not the study's own analysis. This sample comprises about 840,000 distinct CDR3 sequences, more than 30% of them detected only once. In total, the top ten clones hold 8.9% of the sample.

The table lists this clonotype with a few counts. Its antigen is currently not known. Within one base of it there is no much larger clone, and no base qualities were kept. Stable Graves' hyperthyroidism was defined as the absence of progression to ophthalmopathy over 18 months of follow-up. Hyperthyroidism patients were newly diagnosed, had a disease duration of under 2 months, and were aged 18 to 65 years. Patients with uncontrolled infections, other autoimmune diseases, pregnancy or lactation were excluded. Clinical symptoms, serum thyroxine and TRAb, thyroid ultrasound, and orbital computed tomography formed the basis for the diagnoses. PBMCs were separated from around 9.1 ml of fresh peripheral blood using Ficoll-Paque density gradient centrifugation. Total RNA was extracted with Trizol reagent, and quality was checked on an Agilent 2100 Bioanalyzer.

The specimen sequenced was blood. The chain is encoded by TRBV7-8 joined to TRBJ2-5, with a tentative D gene TRBD1 over 6 matching bases. The clonotype originates from a man in his late teens or twenties with Graves' hyperthyroidism. The nucleotide sequence reads TGTGCCAGCAGCCAAGAAGGACAGATCCAAGAGACCCAGTACTTC. Its protein reads: CASSQEGQIQETQYF.